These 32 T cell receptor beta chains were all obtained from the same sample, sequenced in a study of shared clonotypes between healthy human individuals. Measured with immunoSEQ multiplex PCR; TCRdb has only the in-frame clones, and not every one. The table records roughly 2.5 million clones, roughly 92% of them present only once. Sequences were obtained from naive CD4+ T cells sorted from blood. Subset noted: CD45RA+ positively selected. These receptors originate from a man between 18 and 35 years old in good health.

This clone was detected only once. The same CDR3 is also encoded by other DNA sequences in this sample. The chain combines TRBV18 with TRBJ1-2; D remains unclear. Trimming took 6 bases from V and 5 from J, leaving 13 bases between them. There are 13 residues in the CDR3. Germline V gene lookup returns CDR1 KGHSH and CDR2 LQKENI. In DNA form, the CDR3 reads TGTGCCAGCTCCCCGGAGGGTGATTATGGCTACACCTTC. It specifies CASSPEGDYGYTF.

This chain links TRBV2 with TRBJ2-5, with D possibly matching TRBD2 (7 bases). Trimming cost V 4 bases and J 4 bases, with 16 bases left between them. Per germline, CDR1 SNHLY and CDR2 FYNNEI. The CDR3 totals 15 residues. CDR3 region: CASSGTIRGGETQYF. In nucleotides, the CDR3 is TGTGCCAGCAGTGGGACTATTAGGGGGGGAGAGACCCAGTACTTC.

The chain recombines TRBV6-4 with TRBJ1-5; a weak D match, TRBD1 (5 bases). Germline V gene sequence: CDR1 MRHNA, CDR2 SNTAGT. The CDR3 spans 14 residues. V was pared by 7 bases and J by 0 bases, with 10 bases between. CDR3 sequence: CASTRQPSNQPQHF. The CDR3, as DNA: TGTGCCAGCACCCGACAGCCTAGCAATCAGCCCCAGCATTTT.

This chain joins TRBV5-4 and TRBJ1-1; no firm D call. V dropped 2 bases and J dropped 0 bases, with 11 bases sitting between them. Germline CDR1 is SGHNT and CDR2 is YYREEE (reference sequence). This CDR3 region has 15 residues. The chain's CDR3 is CASSFTAGVNTEAFF. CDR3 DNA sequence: TGTGCCAGCAGCTTTACGGCGGGCGTGAACACTGAAGCTTTCTTT.

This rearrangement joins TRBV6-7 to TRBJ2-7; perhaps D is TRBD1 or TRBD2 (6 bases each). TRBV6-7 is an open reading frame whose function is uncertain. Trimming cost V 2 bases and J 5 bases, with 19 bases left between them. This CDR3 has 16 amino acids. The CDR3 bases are TGTGCCAGCAGTTACAACAGGGAACGGGACTTGGACGAGCAGTACTTC. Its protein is CASSYNRERDLDEQYF.

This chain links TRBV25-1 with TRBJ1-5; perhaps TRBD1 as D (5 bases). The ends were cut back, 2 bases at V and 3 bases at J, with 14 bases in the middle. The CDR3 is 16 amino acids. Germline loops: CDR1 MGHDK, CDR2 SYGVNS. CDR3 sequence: CASSEVDRGHNQPQHF. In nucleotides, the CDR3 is TGTGCCAGCAGTGAAGTCGATCGAGGACACAATCAGCCCCAGCATTTT.

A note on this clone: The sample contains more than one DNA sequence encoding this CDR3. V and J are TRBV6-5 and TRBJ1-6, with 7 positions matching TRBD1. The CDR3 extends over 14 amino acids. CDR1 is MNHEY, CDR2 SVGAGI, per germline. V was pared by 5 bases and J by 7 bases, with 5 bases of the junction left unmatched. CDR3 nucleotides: TGTGCCAGCAGTAGACAGGGCGAAAATTCACCCCTCCACTTT. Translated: CASSRQGENSPLHF.

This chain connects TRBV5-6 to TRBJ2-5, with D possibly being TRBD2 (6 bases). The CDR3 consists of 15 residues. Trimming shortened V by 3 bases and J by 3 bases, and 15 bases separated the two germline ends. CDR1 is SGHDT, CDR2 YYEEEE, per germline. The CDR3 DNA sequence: TGTGCCAGCAGCTCACCGGGACTGACAGAAGAGACCCAGTACTTC. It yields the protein CASSSPGLTEETQYF.

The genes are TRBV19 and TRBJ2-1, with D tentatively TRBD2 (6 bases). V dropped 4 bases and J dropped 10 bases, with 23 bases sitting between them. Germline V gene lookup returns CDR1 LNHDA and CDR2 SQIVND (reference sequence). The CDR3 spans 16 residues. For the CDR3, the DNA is TGTGCCAGTAGTAGGGAGGCCCCAGGGAACCCATTGGAGCAGTTCTTC. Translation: CASSREAPGNPLEQFF.

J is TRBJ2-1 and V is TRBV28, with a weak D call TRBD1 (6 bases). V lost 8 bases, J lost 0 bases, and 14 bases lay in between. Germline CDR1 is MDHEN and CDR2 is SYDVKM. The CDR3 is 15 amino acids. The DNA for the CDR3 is TGTGCCAGCTCGGCATGGGACAACTCCTACAATGAGCAGTTCTTC. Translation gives CASSAWDNSYNEQFF.

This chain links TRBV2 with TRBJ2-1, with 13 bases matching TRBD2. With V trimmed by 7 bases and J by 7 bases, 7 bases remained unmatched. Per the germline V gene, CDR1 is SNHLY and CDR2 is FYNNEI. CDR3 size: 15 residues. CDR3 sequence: CASIRTSGSSNEQFF. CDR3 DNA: TGTGCCAGCATTCGGACTAGCGGGAGTAGTAATGAGCAGTTCTTC. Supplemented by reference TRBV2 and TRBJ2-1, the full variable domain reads EPEVTQTPSHQVTQMGQEVILRCVPISNHLYFYWYRQILGQKVEFLVSFYNNEISEKSEIFDDQFSVERPDGSNFTLKIRSTKLEDSAMYFCASIRTSGSSNEQFFGPGTRLTVL.

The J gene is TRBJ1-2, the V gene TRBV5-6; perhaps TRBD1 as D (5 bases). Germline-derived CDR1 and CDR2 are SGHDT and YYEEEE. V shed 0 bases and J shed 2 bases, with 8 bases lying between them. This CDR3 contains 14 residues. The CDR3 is CASSLVTANYGYTF. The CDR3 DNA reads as TGTGCCAGCAGCTTGGTGACAGCCAACTATGGCTACACCTTC.

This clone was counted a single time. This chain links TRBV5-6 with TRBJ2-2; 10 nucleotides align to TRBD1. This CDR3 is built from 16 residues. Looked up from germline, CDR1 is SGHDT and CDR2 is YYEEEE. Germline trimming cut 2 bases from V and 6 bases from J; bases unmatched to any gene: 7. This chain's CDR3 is CASSFDRGLGSGELFF. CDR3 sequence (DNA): TGTGCCAGCAGCTTCGACAGGGGGCTCGGTTCCGGGGAGCTGTTTTTT. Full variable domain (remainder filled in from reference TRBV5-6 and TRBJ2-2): DAGVTQSPTHLIKTRGQQVTLRCSPKSGHDTVSWYQQALGQGPQFIFQYYEEEERQRGNFPDRFSGHQFPNYSSELNVNALLLGDSALYLCASSFDRGLGSGELFFGEGSRLTVL.

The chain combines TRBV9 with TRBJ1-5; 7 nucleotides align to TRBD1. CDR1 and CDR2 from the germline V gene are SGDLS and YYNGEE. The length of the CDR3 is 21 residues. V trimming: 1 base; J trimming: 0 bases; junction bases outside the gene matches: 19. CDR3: CASSVIPICDRESDSNQPQHF. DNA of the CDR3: TGTGCCAGCAGCGTAATACCTATTTGCGACAGGGAGTCGGATAGCAATCAGCCCCAGCATTTT.

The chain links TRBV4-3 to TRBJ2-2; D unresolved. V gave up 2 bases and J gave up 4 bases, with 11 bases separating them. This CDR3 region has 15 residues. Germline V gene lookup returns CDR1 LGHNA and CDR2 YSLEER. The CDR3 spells CASSQNAQITGELFF. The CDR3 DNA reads TGCGCCAGCAGCCAAAACGCCCAGATCACCGGGGAGCTGTTTTTT.

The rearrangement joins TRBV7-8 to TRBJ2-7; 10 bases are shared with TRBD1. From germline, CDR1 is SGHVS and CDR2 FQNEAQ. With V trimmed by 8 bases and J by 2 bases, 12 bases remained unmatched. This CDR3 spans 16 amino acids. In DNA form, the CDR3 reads TGTGCCAGCGGCAAGGGCCGGGACAGGGGAACCTACGAGCAGTACTTC. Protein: CASGKGRDRGTYEQYF.

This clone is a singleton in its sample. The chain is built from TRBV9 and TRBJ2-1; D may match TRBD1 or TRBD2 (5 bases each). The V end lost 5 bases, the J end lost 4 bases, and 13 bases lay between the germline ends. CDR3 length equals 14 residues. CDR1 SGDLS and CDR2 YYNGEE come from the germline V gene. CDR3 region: CASSQRWGYNEQFF. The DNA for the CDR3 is TGTGCCAGCAGTCAACGTTGGGGGTACAATGAGCAGTTCTTC.

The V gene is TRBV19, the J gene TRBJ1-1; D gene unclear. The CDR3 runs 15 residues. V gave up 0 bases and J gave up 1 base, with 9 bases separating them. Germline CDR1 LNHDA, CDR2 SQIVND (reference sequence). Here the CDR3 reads CASSIEFQTNTEAFF. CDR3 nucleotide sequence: TGTGCCAGTAGTATAGAGTTCCAGACGAACACTGAAGCTTTCTTT.

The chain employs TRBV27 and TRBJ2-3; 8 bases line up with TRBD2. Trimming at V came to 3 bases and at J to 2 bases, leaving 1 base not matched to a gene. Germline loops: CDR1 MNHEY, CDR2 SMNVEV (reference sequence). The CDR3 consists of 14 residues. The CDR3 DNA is TGTGCCAGCAGTTTCGGGAGGGACACAGATACGCAGTATTTT. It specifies CASSFGRDTDTQYF.

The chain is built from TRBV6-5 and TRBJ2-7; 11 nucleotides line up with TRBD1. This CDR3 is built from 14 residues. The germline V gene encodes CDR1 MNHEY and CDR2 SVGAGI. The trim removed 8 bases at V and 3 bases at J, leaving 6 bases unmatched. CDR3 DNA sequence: TGTGCCAGCGGAACCGGGACAGGGGGCTACGAGCAGTACTTC. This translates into CASGTGTGGYEQYF.

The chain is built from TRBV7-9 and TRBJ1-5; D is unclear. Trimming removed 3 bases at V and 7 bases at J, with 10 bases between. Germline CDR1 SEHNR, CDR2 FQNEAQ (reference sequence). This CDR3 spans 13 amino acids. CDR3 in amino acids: CASSFSERQPQHF. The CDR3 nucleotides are TGTGCCAGCAGCTTTTCTGAAAGGCAGCCCCAGCATTTT.

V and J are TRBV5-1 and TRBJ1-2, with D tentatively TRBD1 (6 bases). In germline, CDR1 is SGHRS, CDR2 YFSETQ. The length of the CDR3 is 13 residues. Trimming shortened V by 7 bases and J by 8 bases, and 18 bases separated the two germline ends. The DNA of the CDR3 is TGCGCCAGCGGAATCGGGACAAATGACGGCTACACCTTC. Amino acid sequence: CASGIGTNDGYTF.

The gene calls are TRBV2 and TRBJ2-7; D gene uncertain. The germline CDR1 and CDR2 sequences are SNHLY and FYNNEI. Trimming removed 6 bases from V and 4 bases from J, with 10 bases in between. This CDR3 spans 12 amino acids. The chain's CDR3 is CASRARKYEQYF. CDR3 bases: TGTGCCAGCAGGGCTCGAAAGTACGAGCAGTACTTC.

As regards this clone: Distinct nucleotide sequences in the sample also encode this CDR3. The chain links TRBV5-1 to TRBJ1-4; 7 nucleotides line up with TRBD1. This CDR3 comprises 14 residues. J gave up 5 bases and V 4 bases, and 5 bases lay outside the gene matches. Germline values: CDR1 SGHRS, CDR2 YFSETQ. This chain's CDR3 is CASSTGQQNEKLFF. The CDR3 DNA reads TGCGCCAGCAGCACGGGACAGCAGAATGAAAAACTGTTTTTT.

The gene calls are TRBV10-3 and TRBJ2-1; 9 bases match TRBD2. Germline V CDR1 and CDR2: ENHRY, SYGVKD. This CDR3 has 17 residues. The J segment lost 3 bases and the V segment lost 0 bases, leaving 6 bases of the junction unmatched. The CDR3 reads CAISESPAGGLYNEQFF. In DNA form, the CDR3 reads TGTGCCATCAGTGAGTCCCCCGCGGGGGGGCTCTACAATGAGCAGTTCTTC.

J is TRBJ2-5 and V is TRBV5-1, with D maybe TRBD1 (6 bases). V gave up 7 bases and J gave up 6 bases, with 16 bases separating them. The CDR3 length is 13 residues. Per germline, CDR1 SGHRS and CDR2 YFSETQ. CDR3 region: CASVLEGGKTQYF. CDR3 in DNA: TGCGCCAGCGTCCTTGAAGGGGGAAAGACCCAGTACTTC.

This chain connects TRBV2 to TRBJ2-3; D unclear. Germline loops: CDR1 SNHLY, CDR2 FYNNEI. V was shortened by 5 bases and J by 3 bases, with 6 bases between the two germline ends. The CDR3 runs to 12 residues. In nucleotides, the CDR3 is TGTGCCAGCAGTCGACCTACAGATACGCAGTATTTT. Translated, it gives CASSRPTDTQYF.

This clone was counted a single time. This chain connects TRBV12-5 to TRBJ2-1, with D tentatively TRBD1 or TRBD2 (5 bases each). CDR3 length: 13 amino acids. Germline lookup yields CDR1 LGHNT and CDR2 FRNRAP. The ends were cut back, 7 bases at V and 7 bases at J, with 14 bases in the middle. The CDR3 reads CASAAGSLNEQFF. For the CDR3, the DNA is TGTGCTAGTGCGGCAGGGAGTTTGAATGAGCAGTTCTTC.

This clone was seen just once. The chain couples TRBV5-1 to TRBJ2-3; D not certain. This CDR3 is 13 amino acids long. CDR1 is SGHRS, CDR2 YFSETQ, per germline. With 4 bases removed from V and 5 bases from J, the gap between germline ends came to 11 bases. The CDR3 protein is CASSPSPGDTQYF. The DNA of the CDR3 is TGCGCCAGCAGCCCAAGCCCGGGAGATACGCAGTATTTT. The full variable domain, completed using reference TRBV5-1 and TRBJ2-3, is KAGVTQTPRYLIKTRGQQVTLSCSPISGHRSVSWYQQTPGQGLQFLFEYFSETQRNKGNFPGRFSGRQFSNSRSEMNVSTLELGDSALYLCASSPSPGDTQYFGPGTRLTVL.

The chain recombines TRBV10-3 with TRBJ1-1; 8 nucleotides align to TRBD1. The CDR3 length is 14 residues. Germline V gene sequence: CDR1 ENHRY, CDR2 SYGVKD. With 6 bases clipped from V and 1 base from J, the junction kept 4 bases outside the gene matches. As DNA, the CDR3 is TGTGCCATCAGCTGGACAGGGACGAACACTGAAGCTTTCTTT. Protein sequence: CAISWTGTNTEAFF.

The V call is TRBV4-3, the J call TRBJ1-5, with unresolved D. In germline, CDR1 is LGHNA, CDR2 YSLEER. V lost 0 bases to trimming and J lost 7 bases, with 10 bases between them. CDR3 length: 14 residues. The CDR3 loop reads CASSQERAGQPQHF. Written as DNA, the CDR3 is TGCGCCAGCAGCCAAGAGCGGGCTGGACAGCCCCAGCATTTT.

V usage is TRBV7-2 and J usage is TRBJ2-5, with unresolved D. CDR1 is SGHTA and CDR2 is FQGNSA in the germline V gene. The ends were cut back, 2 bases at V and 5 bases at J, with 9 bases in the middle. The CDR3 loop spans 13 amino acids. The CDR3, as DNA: TGTGCCAGCAGCTTATCTGGATGGGAGACCCAGTACTTC. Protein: CASSLSGWETQYF.